This T cell receptor beta chain came from a study of blood T cell repertoires in COVID-19. Study overall: The origin of the acute and convalescent COVID-19 samples was the United States, Italy and Spain. In each case, the material was cDNA or gDNA derived from T cells, B-cell-depleted T cells, or PBMCs.

Trimming took off 5 bases at V and 2 bases at J, with 14 bases between the two ends. The CDR3 spans 15 residues. Germline V gene lookup returns CDR1 LNHNV and CDR2 YYDKDF (reference sequence). In the authors' methods: Nucleated cell counts were estimated from reference gene primer amplification. The method was immunoSEQ multiplex PCR; TCRdb's version includes in-frame clones alone and lacks a portion of them. V and J calls plus clone size are reproduced from that table; the DNA served to infer D and trimming. The profile shows about 120,000 clones, roughly nine tenths of them singletons. The rearrangement joins TRBV15 to TRBJ2-3, with D maybe TRBD1 (5 bases). The receptor comes from a man between 65 and 80 years old with active or convalescent COVID-19. Sequenced material: peripheral blood. CDR3 nucleotides: TGTGCCACCAGCCCTGAACAGGTAGTCACAGATACGCAGTATTTT. Protein sequence: CATSPEQVVTDTQYF.